This T cell receptor (beta chain) emerged from a study of T cell responses to AZD1222 COVID-19 vaccine (dated by TCRdb to the early 2020s). In terms of the full investigation: A total of around 240 trial participants underwent TCR sequencing, of whom about 210 had received two doses of AZD1222 and approximately 25 had received two doses of the MenACWY control vaccine. Trial participants were enrolled by age into subgroups of 18-55, 56-69 and 70-plus years, and around 150, 28 and 57 TCR-sequenced participants, respectively, were included in these subgroups.

The label giving this sample's time point can be read as: about 28 days (+/-7) after the second vaccine dose. Because spike-specific TCR depth and breadth did not differ between the two schedules, AZD1222 recipients who got a second dose at roughly 4 weeks were pooled with those who got a second dose at roughly 12 weeks. Vaccinee samples came from UK trials COV001 and COV002, including a single-blind randomized controlled phase 2/3 trial of AZD1222 (ChAdOx1 nCoV-19) in healthy adults. Trial participant PBMC samples were collected at day 0 and day 28 after the second dose for TCRbeta chain sequencing. About this clone itself: Its target antigen remains unknown. Nothing much larger sits one base from this clone, and base qualities are not available.

Broader findings and caveats from the paper: No day 14 peak-response samples were available, so repertoires were characterized only after the peak T cell response. Spike-specific TCR breadth and depth rose significantly after two AZD1222 doses compared with day 0 and with MenACWY recipients. Conclusions about previously exposed vaccinees are limited, since just six or seven AZD1222 recipients were seropositive for SARS-CoV-2 at baseline. Participants were mostly white British and included more females than males, and it was suggested by the authors that clonal diversity may have been underestimated. The vaccine-associated CD4 TCRs covered the entire spike protein, and the dominant responses fell in regions 160-218 and 743-854. In the small 56-69-year group, the increase in depth fell short of significance, most likely because of low power. Epitopes outside the regions mutated in the B.1.351 and B.1.1.7 variants were reportedly recognized by nearly half of the unique spike-specific TCRs.

The CDR3 regions of human TCRbeta chains were analyzed by immunosequencing. On the authors' methods: Repertoire TCRs were matched against a reference library of SARS-CoV-2-specific TCRs generated with the MIRA antigen-specificity platform. Breadth meant the fraction of unique TCRs that were SARS-CoV-2-associated, whereas depth meant the fraction of total T cells that were SARS-CoV-2-associated. Using the MIRA data, each spike-specific TCR was mapped to the spike region that the TCR reacts to and placed in a CD4 or CD8 class. Log10-transformed breadth and depth values were compared by one-way ANOVA with Sidak's multiple comparisons tests. The source is immuneACCESS, and TCRdb retained only in-frame sequences with V and J called. Part of the clones is not carried over; for the studies checked, unresolved V genes explain less than half of this, and the remainder is unexplained. V and J calls and clone size follow that table, whereas D and trimming were derived from the DNA. This sample holds 110,000 or so clones; roughly 86% were observed only once. The top ten hold around 4.5% of the sample.

From a lookup of the germline V gene (reference sequence), CDR1 and CDR2 are LNHDA and SQIVND. Ends trimmed: V by 9 bases, J by 1 base; bases unmatched to a gene: 12. Including cysteine and phenylalanine, the CDR3 has 18 amino acids. Just the 54-base CDR3 DNA is kept, in frame starting at base 1. The rearrangement combines TRBV19 with TRBJ2-6; 10 bases in the middle match TRBD1. This clonotype originated in an adult who received the AZD1222 COVID-19 vaccine. The sample in question was peripheral blood, obtained 28 days after the second AZD1222 dose. The DNA reads TGTGCCAGCAGTCGGGTGGGACAGGGGACTTCTGGGGCCAACGTCCTGACTTTC. This translates into CASSRVGQGTSGANVLTF.